The clone carrying this TCR beta chain is medium-sized (0.01 to 0.1%) by share. This CDR3 has 17 residues. Trimming cost V 0 bases and J 6 bases, with 17 bases left between them. Germline lookup yields CDR1 WNHNN and CDR2 SYGVQD (reference sequence). The sample is drawn from a study of T cell clonotyping in hematopoietic cell transplantation. Clones were read by immunoSEQ multiplex PCR, and TCRdb kept only the in-frame ones, dropping some. This repertoire shows 9,000 to 13,000 clones, roughly 79% found once; its top ten account for about 9%. The V gene is TRBV10-1, the J gene TRBJ2-2; a possible D gene is TRBD2 (5 bases). The sample was PBMCs, taken 30 days after allogeneic stem cell transplant. This clonotype originated in a female patient in her forties or fifties who had an allogeneic stem cell transplant from a related donor, so T cells may come from the graft donor. Some clones in this sample may be carry-over from other donors' samples. CDR3 sequence: CASSESRGRDWAGELFF. In DNA, the CDR3 is TGCGCCAGCAGTGAGTCCCGAGGGAGAGATTGGGCCGGGGAGCTGTTTTTT.